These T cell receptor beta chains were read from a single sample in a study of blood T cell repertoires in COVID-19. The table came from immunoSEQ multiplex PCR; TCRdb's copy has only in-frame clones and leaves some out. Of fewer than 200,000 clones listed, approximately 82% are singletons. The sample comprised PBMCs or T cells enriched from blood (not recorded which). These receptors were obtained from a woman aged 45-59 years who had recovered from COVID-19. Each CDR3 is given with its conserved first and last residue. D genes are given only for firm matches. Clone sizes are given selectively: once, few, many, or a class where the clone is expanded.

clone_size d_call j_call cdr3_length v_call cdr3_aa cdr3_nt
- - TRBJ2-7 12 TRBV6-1 CASSDLFAEQYF TGTGCCAGCAGTGATTTGTTTGCGGAGCAGTACTTC
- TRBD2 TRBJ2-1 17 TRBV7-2 CASSPRPRLAGTNEQFF TGTGCCAGCAGCCCCAGACCTCGACTAGCGGGAACCAATGAGCAGTTCTTC
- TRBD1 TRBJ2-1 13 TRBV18 CASSPQPTGDKFF TGTGCCAGCTCACCCCAGCCCACAGGGGACAAGTTCTTC
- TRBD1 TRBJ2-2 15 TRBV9 CASSVRQGGTGELFF TGTGCCAGCAGCGTAAGACAGGGCGGCACCGGGGAGCTGTTTTTT
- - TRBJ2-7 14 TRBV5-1 CASSLQTSSYEQYF TGCGCCAGCAGCTTGCAGACTAGCTCCTACGAGCAGTACTTC
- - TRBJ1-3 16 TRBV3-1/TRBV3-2 CASSQGAGTLGNTIYF TGTGCCAGCAGCCAAGGGGCCGGGACTCTTGGAAACACCATATATTTT
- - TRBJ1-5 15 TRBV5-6 CASSGSRDNNQPQHF TGTGCCAGCAGCGGTAGCCGGGACAACAATCAGCCCCAGCATTTT
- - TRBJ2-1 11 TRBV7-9 CASSSSIGVFF TGTGCCAGCAGCTCTTCAATAGGAGTGTTCTTC
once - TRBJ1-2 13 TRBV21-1 CADGGILKLGYTF TGTGCCGACGGGGGGATTCTTAAATTGGGCTACACCTTC
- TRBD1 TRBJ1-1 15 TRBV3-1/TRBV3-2 CASSHWTGRNTEAFF TGTGCCAGCAGCCATTGGACAGGGAGGAACACTGAAGCTTTCTTT
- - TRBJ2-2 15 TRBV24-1 CATSDLQQGTGELFF TGTGCCACCAGTGATTTGCAGCAGGGAACCGGGGAGCTGTTTTTT
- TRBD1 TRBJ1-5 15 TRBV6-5 CASTARAGGFQPQHF TGTGCCAGCACGGCCCGGGCAGGGGGTTTTCAGCCCCAGCATTTT
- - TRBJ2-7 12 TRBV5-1 CASSARRSEQYF TGCGCCAGCAGCGCCCGGAGATCCGAGCAGTACTTC
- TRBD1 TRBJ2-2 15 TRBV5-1 CASSRTGTNTGELFF TGCGCCAGCAGTCGGACAGGGACGAACACCGGGGAGCTGTTTTTT
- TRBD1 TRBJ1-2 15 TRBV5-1 CASSLRQGENYGYTF TGCGCCAGCAGCTTGCGGCAGGGGGAGAACTATGGCTACACCTTC
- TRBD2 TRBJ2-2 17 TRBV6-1 CASSEDRAGGLNGELFF TGTGCCAGCAGTGAGGACAGAGCGGGAGGTCTTAACGGGGAGCTGTTTTTT
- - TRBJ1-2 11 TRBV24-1 CATESPYGYTF TGTGCCACTGAGAGTCCTTATGGCTACACCTTC
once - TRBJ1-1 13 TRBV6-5 CASGGVRRPEAFF TGTGCCTCTGGGGGGGTCAGAAGACCTGAAGCTTTCTTT
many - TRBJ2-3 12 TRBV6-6 CASSTQGDTQYF TGTGCCAGCAGTACCCAGGGGGATACGCAGTATTTT
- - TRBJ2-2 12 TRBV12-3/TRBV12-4 CASSLINGELFF TGTGCCAGCAGTTTAATTAATGGGGAGCTGTTTTTT
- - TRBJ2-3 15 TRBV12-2 CASRLTEYSGDTQYF TGTGCAAGTCGCTTAACAGAGTATAGCGGGGATACGCAGTATTTT
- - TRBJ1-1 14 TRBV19 CASSTRTAFPEAFF TGTGCCAGTAGTACTCGGACAGCGTTCCCTGAAGCTTTCTTT
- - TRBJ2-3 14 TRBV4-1 CASSQDPNTDTQYF TGCGCCAGCAGCCAAGATCCTAACACAGATACGCAGTATTTT
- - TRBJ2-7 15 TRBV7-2 CASSPSGLSSYEQYF TGTGCCAGCAGCCCGAGCGGACTCAGCTCCTACGAGCAGTACTTC
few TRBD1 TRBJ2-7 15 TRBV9 CASSAAGQGSYEQYF TGTGCCAGCAGCGCCGCGGGACAGGGATCCTACGAGCAGTACTTC
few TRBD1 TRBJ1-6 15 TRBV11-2 CASSLIGTEDSPLHF TGTGCCAGCAGCTTGATCGGGACAGAGGATTCACCCCTCCACTTT
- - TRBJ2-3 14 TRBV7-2 CASSLVLAGDTQYF TGTGCCAGCAGCTTAGTATTGGCGGGAGATACGCAGTATTTT